This T cell receptor beta chain was observed in a study of blood T cell repertoires in COVID-19. For the study at large: Material from acute and convalescent COVID-19 was sourced from the United States, Italy and Spain. PBMCs, B-cell-depleted T cells, or T cells were the source of the cDNA or gDNA that made up the material.

In the authors' workflow: Quantification of nucleated cells was approximated via reference gene primer amplification. The method was immunoSEQ multiplex PCR; TCRdb's version includes in-frame clones alone and lacks a portion of them. The V and J calls and clone size were taken over from that table, and D and trimming were inferred from the DNA. Among roughly 230,000 clones listed, 82% were seen once. This clone showed up just once. The CDR3 totals 13 residues. Trimming removed 6 bases at V and 7 bases at J, with 15 bases between. Germline loops: CDR1 MNHEY, CDR2 SMNVEV (reference sequence). The V gene is TRBV27, the J gene TRBJ1-2, with a weak D call TRBD1 (6 bases). The sequenced material came from peripheral blood. The sequence was collected from a woman aged 80 or older with acute or convalescent COVID-19. CDR3 nucleotides: TGTGCCAGCAGGCTGGGCAGGGGACGTGGCTACACCTTC. Translated, it gives CASRLGRGRGYTF.